A single sample gave rise to the 29 T cell receptor beta chains below, sequenced in a study of shared T cell receptors in the human thymus. Repertoires were generated with immunoSEQ multiplex PCR, while TCRdb's copy carries only in-frame clones and drops some. In the table there are roughly 660,000 clones, 85% to 90% of which are singletons. The same data also contributed to another study, on human thymus T cells.

Sequenced: thymocytes. The receptor source for this set is a boy under three years old with a congenital heart defect.

The rearrangement joins TRBV9 to TRBJ2-3, with D hard to call. The germline gives CDR1 SGDLS, CDR2 YYNGEE. Trimming shortened V by 0 bases and J by 5 bases, and 31 bases separated the two germline ends. The CDR3 totals 21 residues. The CDR3 nucleotides read TGTGCCAGCAGCGTAGGAATCCGACCGCCCTCAGACACCCTGTCTGGAGATACGCAGTATTTT. Its translation is CASSVGIRPPSDTLSGDTQYF.

The gene calls are TRBV6-4 and TRBJ2-1; 8 bases align to TRBD2. The germline gives CDR1 MRHNA, CDR2 SNTAGT. The V segment lost 2 bases and the J segment 2 bases; nucleotides outside the gene matches: 14. The CDR3 contains 19 residues. The CDR3 protein is CASSDPDPSSGLTYNEQFF. CDR3 nucleotide sequence: TGTGCCAGCAGTGACCCGGACCCCTCTAGCGGGTTAACCTACAATGAGCAGTTCTTC.

This chain uses TRBV19 with TRBJ2-1; 11 positions match TRBD2. This CDR3 has 16 residues. CDR1 LNHDA and CDR2 SQIVND come from the germline V gene (reference sequence). V trimming: 1 base; J trimming: 3 bases; junction bases outside the gene matches: 2. The CDR3 reads CASSIVSGRVYNEQFF. The DNA of the CDR3 is TGTGCCAGTAGTATAGTTAGCGGGAGGGTCTACAATGAGCAGTTCTTC.

This sequence joins TRBV28 and TRBJ1-5; TRBD1 agrees at 7 bases. CDR1 is MDHEN and CDR2 is SYDVKM in the germline V gene. The CDR3 has 18 residues. Losses at the gene ends were 3 bases for V and 7 bases for J; bases not matched to a gene: 18. CDR3 DNA: TGTGCCAGCAGTTTTGGGGTCCCAACAGGGGAGATGAAGCAGCCCCAGCATTTT. Translated, it gives CASSFGVPTGEMKQPQHF.

For the CDR3, the DNA is TGTGCCAGCAGCCTCGAGTCCCGGGACAGGGATGGCGAAAAACTGTTTTTT. Residues: CASSLESRDRDGEKLFF. The rearrangement joins TRBV7-9 to TRBJ1-4; 9 positions match TRBD1. Germline-derived CDR1 and CDR2 are SEHNR and FQNEAQ (reference sequence). V gave up 5 bases and J gave up 8 bases; unmatched junction bases: 15. The CDR3 runs 17 residues.

The J gene is TRBJ1-4, the V gene TRBV28; 8 positions match TRBD1. This CDR3 is 15 amino acids long. V gave up 7 bases and J gave up 10 bases; unmatched junction bases: 14. Per the germline V gene, CDR1 is MDHEN and CDR2 is SYDVKM. CDR3 in amino acids: CASIPLQGGPGKLFF. Written as DNA, the CDR3 is TGTGCCAGCATCCCACTACAGGGGGGTCCGGGAAAACTGTTTTTT.

J is TRBJ1-3 and V is TRBV6-1, with a tentative D call TRBD1 (5 bases). Germline CDR1 is MNHNS and CDR2 is SASEGT. Trimming removed 8 bases at V and 4 bases at J, with 9 bases between. This CDR3 comprises 12 residues. This CDR3 reads CASRDYGNTIYF. For the CDR3, the DNA is TGTGCCAGCCGGGACTACGGAAACACCATATATTTT.

V is TRBV6-4 and J is TRBJ2-2, with D perhaps matching TRBD1 (6 bases). CDR3 length equals 17 residues. V shed 2 bases and J shed 6 bases, with 19 bases lying between them. Germline CDR1 is MRHNA and CDR2 is SNTAGT. CDR3 nucleotide sequence: TGTGCCAGCAGTGACACGGCACCGGGACACAAGTCCGGGGAGCTGTTTTTT. Protein product: CASSDTAPGHKSGELFF.

The chain joins TRBV27 to TRBJ2-3, with a weak D call TRBD1 (6 bases). Germline loops: CDR1 MNHEY, CDR2 SMNVEV (reference sequence). The CDR3 length is 16 residues. V gave up 0 bases and J gave up 3 bases, with 13 bases separating them. The CDR3 DNA reads TGTGCCAGCAGTTTATCGAAAGGCAGGGGAACAGATACGCAGTATTTT. It specifies CASSLSKGRGTDTQYF.

The CDR3 nucleotides are TGTGCCAGTAGTAAGTTAGTCAGGGGAAGGTCTAATGAAAAACTGTTTTTT. This codes for CASSKLVRGRSNEKLFF. The rearrangement links TRBV19 to TRBJ1-4, with a possible D match to TRBD1 (6 bases). Germline assignment: CDR1 LNHDA and CDR2 SQIVND (reference sequence). V was clipped by 4 bases and J by 3 bases, with 18 bases between them. The CDR3 has 17 amino acids.

The chain combines TRBV5-4 with TRBJ2-4; 7 nucleotides match TRBD2. This CDR3 comprises 16 residues. The germline V gene encodes CDR1 SGHNT and CDR2 YYREEE (reference sequence). The V and J ends lost 0 bases and 1 base, in that order; junction bases with no gene match: 4. The CDR3 DNA is TGTGCCAGCAGCTTGGCGGGGGAGGGGGCCAAAAACATTCAGTACTTC. Amino acids: CASSLAGEGAKNIQYF. Drawing the rest from reference TRBV5-4 and TRBJ2-4, the complete variable domain is ETGVTQSPTHLIKTRGQQVTLRCSSQSGHNTVSWYQQALGQGPQFIFQYYREEENGRGNFPPRFSGLQFPNYSSELNVNALELDDSALYLCASSLAGEGAKNIQYFGAGTRLSVL.

This CDR3 is CASRAGTGPNTIYF. For the CDR3, the DNA is TGCGCCAGCAGGGCAGGGACAGGGCCCAACACCATATATTTT. The chain combines TRBV5-1 with TRBJ1-3; 9 bases fit TRBD1. J was trimmed by 7 bases and V by 5 bases; bases with no gene match: 7. Germline CDR1 is SGHRS and CDR2 is YFSETQ. There are 14 residues in the CDR3.

V is TRBV5-1 and J is TRBJ2-3; 9 nucleotides agree with TRBD1. The trim removed 0 bases at V and 5 bases at J, leaving 4 bases unmatched. This CDR3 comprises 15 residues. The V gene's germline CDR1 is SGHRS and CDR2 YFSETQ. The CDR3 DNA reads TGCGCCAGCAGCTTGGGGGACAGGGTTCTAGATACGCAGTATTTT. This sequence encodes CASSLGDRVLDTQYF. The entire variable domain, with the rest obtained from reference TRBV5-1 and TRBJ2-3, is as follows: KAGVTQTPRYLIKTRGQQVTLSCSPISGHRSVSWYQQTPGQGLQFLFEYFSETQRNKGNFPGRFSGRQFSNSRSEMNVSTLELGDSALYLCASSLGDRVLDTQYFGPGTRLTVL.

This clone has a single count. V gene TRBV6-6 combines with J gene TRBJ1-5, with TRBD1 matching over 7 bases. Germline V lookup: CDR1 MNHNY, CDR2 SVGAGI (reference sequence). V gave up 6 bases and J gave up 7 bases; unmatched junction bases: 9. This CDR3 region has 14 residues. This CDR3 reads CASSYEGARQPQHF. CDR3 sequence (DNA): TGTGCCAGCAGCTACGAGGGGGCAAGGCAGCCCCAGCATTTT.

This clone was counted a few times. The gene calls are TRBV5-8 and TRBJ1-2, with D unclear. V lost 5 bases to trimming and J lost 3 bases, with 17 bases between them. The CDR3 loop spans 15 amino acids. Germline assignment: CDR1 SGHTS and CDR2 YDEGEE. In nucleotides, the CDR3 is TGTGCCAGCAGACGCTCGCGTGCCTTCTACTATGGCTACACCTTC. Its translation: CASRRSRAFYYGYTF.

CDR3 in amino acids: CASSGAGQGAYEQYF. CDR3 DNA: TGTGCCAGTAGCGGCGCGGGACAGGGGGCTTACGAGCAGTACTTC. The V call is TRBV19, the J call TRBJ2-7; 12 bases are a match to TRBD1. In germline, CDR1 is LNHDA, CDR2 SQIVND (reference sequence). Germline trimming cut 6 bases from V and 4 bases from J; bases unmatched to any gene: 7. The CDR3 runs 15 residues.

The chain couples TRBV28 to TRBJ2-1; 11 positions agree with TRBD1. The CDR3 has 14 amino acids. With V trimmed by 5 bases and J by 9 bases, 6 bases remained unmatched. The germline gives CDR1 MDHEN, CDR2 SYDVKM. CDR3 DNA sequence: TGTGCCAGCAGTCCCAGGACAGGGGGCGGTGAGCAGTTCTTC. Translating it yields CASSPRTGGGEQFF. The variable domain in full, with the rest retrieved from reference TRBV28 and TRBJ2-1, is DVKVTQSSRYLVKRTGEKVFLECVQDMDHENMFWYRQDPGLGLRLIYFSYDVKMKEKGDIPEGYSVSREKKERFSLILESASTNQTSMYLCASSPRTGGGEQFFGPGTRLTVL.

The chain joins TRBV7-2 to TRBJ2-7, with 10 bases matching TRBD2. Unmatched junction bases numbered 9, after V lost 1 base and J lost 9 bases. This CDR3 has 15 residues. From germline, CDR1 is SGHTA and CDR2 FQGNSA. The CDR3 sequence: CASSLGLAGAHVQYF. The CDR3 DNA follows: TGTGCCAGCAGCTTAGGTCTAGCGGGAGCACACGTGCAGTACTTC.

The chain recombines TRBV5-4 with TRBJ2-5; TRBD2 aligns across 11 bases. The CDR3 consists of 16 residues. Trimming took 3 bases from V and 2 from J; bases not matched to a gene: 6. Germline assignment: CDR1 SGHNT and CDR2 YYREEE (reference sequence). The CDR3 coding sequence is TGTGCCAGCAGCTACCCGGGACTAGCGGAACAAGAGACCCAGTACTTC. It codes for CASSYPGLAEQETQYF. Variable domain in full (rest from reference TRBV5-4 and TRBJ2-5): ETGVTQSPTHLIKTRGQQVTLRCSSQSGHNTVSWYQQALGQGPQFIFQYYREEENGRGNFPPRFSGLQFPNYSSELNVNALELDDSALYLCASSYPGLAEQETQYFGPGTRLLVL.

The V and J genes are TRBV6-5 and TRBJ2-7, with D perhaps TRBD1 (5 bases). The CDR3 sequence is 14 residues long. The ends were cut back, 7 bases at V and 5 bases at J, with 18 bases in the middle. Looked up from germline, CDR1 is MNHEY and CDR2 is SVGAGI. DNA of the CDR3: TGTGCCAGCACCACAGGCGATTATTCCAACGAGCAGTACTTC. Residues: CASTTGDYSNEQYF.

The rearrangement links TRBV28 to TRBJ2-7, with 8 bases matching TRBD2. This CDR3 region has 16 residues. V lost 6 bases to trimming and J lost 3 bases; unmatched junction nucleotides: 13. CDR1 MDHEN and CDR2 SYDVKM come from the germline V gene. In nucleotides, the CDR3 is TGTGCCAGCAGGCTAATGAGGGGACTAGTGAACTACGAGCAGTACTTC. Its protein product is CASRLMRGLVNYEQYF.

The chain combines TRBV10-3 with TRBJ2-5; TRBD2 matches at 12 bases. The V gene end was trimmed by 7 bases and the J gene end by 2 bases; junction bases not matched to a gene: 5. The CDR3 runs 15 residues. Germline V gene data show CDR1 as ENHRY and CDR2 as SYGVKD. The CDR3 DNA sequence: TGTGCCATCACCCCTAGCGGGAGGGGGCAAGAGACCCAGTACTTC. This translates into CAITPSGRGQETQYF.

The chain joins TRBV30 to TRBJ1-1; 7 nucleotides align to TRBD1. The CDR3 runs to 15 residues. After removal of 4 bases from V and 4 bases from J, the junction contained 12 bases not matched to a gene. CDR1 is GTSNPN and CDR2 is SVGIG in the germline V gene (reference sequence). CDR3 region: CAWKFTGVSGTEAFF. CDR3 sequence (DNA): TGTGCCTGGAAATTCACAGGGGTTTCTGGCACTGAAGCTTTCTTT. Full variable domain (remainder filled in from reference TRBV30 and TRBJ1-1): SQTIHQWPATLVQPVGSPLSLECTVEGTSNPNLYWYRQAAGRGLQLLFYSVGIGQISSEVPQNLSASRPQDRQFILSSKKLLLSDSGFYLCAWKFTGVSGTEAFFGQGTRLTVV.

The gene calls are TRBV4-2 and TRBJ2-7; 12 bases fit TRBD2. This CDR3 is built from 16 residues. The junction had 4 bases not matched to a gene; V was cut back by 1 base and J by 3 bases. Looked up from germline, CDR1 is LGHNA and CDR2 is YNFKEQ. The CDR3 region has the DNA TGTGCCAGCAGCCAAGGCGGACTAGCGGGAAACTACGAGCAGTACTTC. Protein: CASSQGGLAGNYEQYF.

The chain couples TRBV10-3 to TRBJ2-7, with 11 nucleotides matching TRBD1. Trimming took 4 bases from V and 5 from J; bases not matched to a gene: 10. Germline CDR1 and CDR2: ENHRY and SYGVKD. The CDR3 extends over 16 amino acids. In nucleotides, the CDR3 is TGTGCCATCAGTGGGGCACCGGACAGGGGGCGGAACGAGCAGTACTTC. It is translated as CAISGAPDRGRNEQYF.

The chain couples TRBV5-1 to TRBJ2-3; D is possibly TRBD2 (7 bases). V shed 5 bases and J shed 2 bases, with 21 bases lying between them. Per germline, CDR1 SGHRS and CDR2 YFSETQ. The CDR3 spans 17 residues. This chain's CDR3 is CASSLKPRGPTTDTQYF. The CDR3 DNA sequence: TGCGCCAGCAGTTTAAAACCGCGGGGGCCTACCACAGATACGCAGTATTTT.

The chain employs TRBV5-1 and TRBJ1-4; perhaps TRBD1 as D (6 bases). CDR1 and CDR2 from the germline V gene are SGHRS and YFSETQ. The CDR3 length is 14 residues. V lost 4 bases, J lost 5 bases, and 12 bases lay in between. DNA for the CDR3: TGCGCCAGCAGCCCTGGACAGCTGAATGAAAAACTGTTTTTT. It encodes CASSPGQLNEKLFF.

This chain links TRBV2 with TRBJ2-5; D not resolved. Per the germline V gene, CDR1 is SNHLY and CDR2 is FYNNEI. V was shortened by 7 bases and J by 2 bases, with 5 bases between the two germline ends. The CDR3 is made up of 11 amino acids. This chain's CDR3 is CASKEQETQYF. The CDR3 DNA sequence: TGTGCCAGCAAGGAGCAAGAGACCCAGTACTTC.

The chain is built from TRBV21-1 and TRBJ2-7; TRBD2 is taken as the D call from the table, unchecked against the DNA. TRBV21-1 is an annotated pseudogene. The CDR3 runs 15 residues. CDR3 nucleotides: TGTGCCAGCAGCAAAGGGGAGGGGGACCTCTACGAGCAGTACTTC. Amino acids: CASSKGEGDLYEQYF.